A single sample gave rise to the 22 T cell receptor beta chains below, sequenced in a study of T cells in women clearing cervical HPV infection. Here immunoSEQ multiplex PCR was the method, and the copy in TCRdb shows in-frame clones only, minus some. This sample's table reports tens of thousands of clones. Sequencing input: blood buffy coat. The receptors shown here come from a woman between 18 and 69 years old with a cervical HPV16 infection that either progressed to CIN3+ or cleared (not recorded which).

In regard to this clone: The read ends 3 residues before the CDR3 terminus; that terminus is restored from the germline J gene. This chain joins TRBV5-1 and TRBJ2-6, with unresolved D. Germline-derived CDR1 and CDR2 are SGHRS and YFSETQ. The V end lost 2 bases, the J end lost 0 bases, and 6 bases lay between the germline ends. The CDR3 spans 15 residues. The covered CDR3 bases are TGCGCCAGCAGCTTACTTTTCTCTGGGGCCAACGTC. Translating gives CASSLLFSGANV. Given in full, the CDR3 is CASSLLFSGANVLTF. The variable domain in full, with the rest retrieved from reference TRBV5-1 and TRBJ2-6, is KAGVTQTPRYLIKTRGQQVTLSCSPISGHRSVSWYQQTPGQGLQFLFEYFSETQRNKGNFPGRFSGRQFSNSRSEMNVSTLELGDSALYLCASSLLFSGANVLTFGAGSRLTVL.

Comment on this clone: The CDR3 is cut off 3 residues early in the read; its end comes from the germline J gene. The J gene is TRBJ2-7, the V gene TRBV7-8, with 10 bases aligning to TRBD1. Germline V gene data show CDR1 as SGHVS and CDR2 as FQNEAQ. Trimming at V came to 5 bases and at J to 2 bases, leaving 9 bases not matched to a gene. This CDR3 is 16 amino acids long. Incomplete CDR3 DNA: TGTGCCAGCAGCCCGTCCCGGGACAGGGGCGCCTACGAG. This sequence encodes CASSPSRDRGAYE. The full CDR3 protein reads CASSPSRDRGAYEQYF. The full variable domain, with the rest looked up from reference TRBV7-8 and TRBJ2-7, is GAGVSQSPRYKVAKRGQDVALRCDPISGHVSLFWYQQALGQGPEFLTYFQNEAQLDKSGLPSDRFFAERPEGSVSTLKIQRTQQEDSAVYLCASSPSRDRGAYEQYFGPGTRLTVT.

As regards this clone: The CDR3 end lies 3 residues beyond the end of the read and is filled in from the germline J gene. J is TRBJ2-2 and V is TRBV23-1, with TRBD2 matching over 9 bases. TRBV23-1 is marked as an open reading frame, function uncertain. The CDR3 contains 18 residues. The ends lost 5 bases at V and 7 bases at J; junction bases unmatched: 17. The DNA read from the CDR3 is TGCGCCAGCAGTAAAGGGACGACCCAGCGGGGGGTGATCGGGGAG. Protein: CASSKGTTQRGVIGE. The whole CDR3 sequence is CASSKGTTQRGVIGELFF.

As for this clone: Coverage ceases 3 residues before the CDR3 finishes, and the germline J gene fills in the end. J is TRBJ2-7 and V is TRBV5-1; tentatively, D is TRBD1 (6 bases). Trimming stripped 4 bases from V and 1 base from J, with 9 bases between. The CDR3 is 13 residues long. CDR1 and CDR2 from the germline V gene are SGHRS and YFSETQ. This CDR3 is CASSPDRSYEQYF. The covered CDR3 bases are TGCGCCAGCAGCCCCGACAGGTCCTACGAG.

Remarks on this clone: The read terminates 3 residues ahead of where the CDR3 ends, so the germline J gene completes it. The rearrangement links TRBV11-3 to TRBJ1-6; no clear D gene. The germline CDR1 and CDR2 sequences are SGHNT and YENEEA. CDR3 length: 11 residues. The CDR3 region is CASSTNRALHF. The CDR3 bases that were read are TGTGCCAGCAGCACCAACAGAGCC. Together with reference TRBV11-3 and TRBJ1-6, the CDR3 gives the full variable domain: EAGVVQSPRYKIIEKKQPVAFWCNPISGHNTLYWYLQNLGQGPELLIRYENEEAVDDSQLPKDRFSAERLKGVDSTLKIQPAELGDSAVYLCASSTNRALHFGNGTRLTVT.

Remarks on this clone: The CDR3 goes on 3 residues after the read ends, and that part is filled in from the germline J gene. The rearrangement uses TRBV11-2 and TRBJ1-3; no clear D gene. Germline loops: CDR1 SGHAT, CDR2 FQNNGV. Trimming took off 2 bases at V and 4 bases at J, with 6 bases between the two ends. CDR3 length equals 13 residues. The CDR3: CASSLKAGNTIYF. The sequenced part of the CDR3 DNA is TGTGCCAGCAGCTTAAAGGCAGGAAACACC.

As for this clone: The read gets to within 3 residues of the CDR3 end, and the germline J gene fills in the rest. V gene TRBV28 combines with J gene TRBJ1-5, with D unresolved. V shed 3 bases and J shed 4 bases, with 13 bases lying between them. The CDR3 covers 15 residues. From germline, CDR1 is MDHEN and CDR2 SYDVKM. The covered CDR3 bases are TGTGCCAGCAGTTTTCCCCGAACTCGGAATCAGCCC. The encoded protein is CASSFPRTRNQP. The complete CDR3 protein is CASSFPRTRNQPQHF.

The CDR3 DNA, read in part, is TGCGCCAGCAGCTTGGGGGGGGTTCAAGAGACC. Its protein product is CASSLGGVQET. The whole CDR3 protein is CASSLGGVQETQYF. The genes are TRBV5-1 and TRBJ2-5, with D possibly being TRBD2 (6 bases). The CDR3 end is not reached by the read, which stops 3 residues before it; the germline J gene fills it in. Per germline, CDR1 SGHRS and CDR2 YFSETQ. The CDR3 extends over 14 amino acids. Deletions cut 0 bases from V and 2 bases from J, with 8 bases between. Full variable domain (outside the CDR3, taken from reference TRBV5-1 and TRBJ2-5): KAGVTQTPRYLIKTRGQQVTLSCSPISGHRSVSWYQQTPGQGLQFLFEYFSETQRNKGNFPGRFSGRQFSNSRSEMNVSTLELGDSALYLCASSLGGVQETQYFGPGTRLLVL.

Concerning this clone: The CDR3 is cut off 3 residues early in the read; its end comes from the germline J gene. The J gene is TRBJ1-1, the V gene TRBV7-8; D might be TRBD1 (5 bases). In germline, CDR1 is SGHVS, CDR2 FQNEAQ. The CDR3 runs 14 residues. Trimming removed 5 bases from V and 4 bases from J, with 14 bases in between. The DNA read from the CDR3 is TGTGCCAGCAGCGCCCGGCAGGGATTCACTGAA. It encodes CASSARQGFTE. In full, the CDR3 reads CASSARQGFTEAFF.

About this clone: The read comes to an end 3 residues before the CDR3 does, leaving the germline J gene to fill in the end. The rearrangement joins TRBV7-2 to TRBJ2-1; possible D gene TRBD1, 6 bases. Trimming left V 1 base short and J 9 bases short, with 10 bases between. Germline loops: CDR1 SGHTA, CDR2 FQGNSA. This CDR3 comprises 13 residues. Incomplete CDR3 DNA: TGTGCCAGCAGCTTAGGTGTCAGGGGTGAG. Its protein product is CASSLGVRGE. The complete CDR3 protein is CASSLGVRGEQFF. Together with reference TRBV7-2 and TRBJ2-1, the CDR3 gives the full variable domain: GAGVSQSPSNKVTEKGKDVELRCDPISGHTALYWYRQSLGQGLEFLIYFQGNSAPDKSGLPSDRFSAERTGGSVSTLTIQRTQQEDSAVYLCASSLGVRGEQFFGPGTRLTVL.

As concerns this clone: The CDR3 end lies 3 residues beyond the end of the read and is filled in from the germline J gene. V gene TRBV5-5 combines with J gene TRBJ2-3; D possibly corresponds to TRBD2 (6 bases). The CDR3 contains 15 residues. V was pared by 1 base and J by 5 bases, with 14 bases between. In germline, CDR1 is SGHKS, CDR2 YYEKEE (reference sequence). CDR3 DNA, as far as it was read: TGTGCCAGCAGCTTGACTAGCAGAACCGAAGATACG. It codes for CASSLTSRTEDT. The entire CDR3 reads CASSLTSRTEDTQYF.

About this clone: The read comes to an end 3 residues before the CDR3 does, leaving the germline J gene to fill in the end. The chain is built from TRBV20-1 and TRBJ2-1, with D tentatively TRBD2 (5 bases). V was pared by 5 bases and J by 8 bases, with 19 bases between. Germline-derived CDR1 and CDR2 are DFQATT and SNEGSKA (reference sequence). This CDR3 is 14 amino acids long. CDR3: CSASGIATNYEQFF. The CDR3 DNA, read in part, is TGCAGTGCTTCAGGAATAGCGACCAACTATGAG.

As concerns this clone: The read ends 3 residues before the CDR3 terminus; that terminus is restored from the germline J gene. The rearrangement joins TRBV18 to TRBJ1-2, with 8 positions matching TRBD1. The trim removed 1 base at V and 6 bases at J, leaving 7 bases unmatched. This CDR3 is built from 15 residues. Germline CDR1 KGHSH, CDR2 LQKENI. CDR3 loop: CASSPRTGSANGYTF. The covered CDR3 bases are TGTGCCAGCTCACCACGGACAGGGTCCGCAAATGGC.

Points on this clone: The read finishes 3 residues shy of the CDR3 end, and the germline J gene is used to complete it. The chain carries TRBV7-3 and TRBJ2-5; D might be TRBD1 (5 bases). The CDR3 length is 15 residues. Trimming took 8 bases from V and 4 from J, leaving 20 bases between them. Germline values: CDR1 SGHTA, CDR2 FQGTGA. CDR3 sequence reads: CASGDRGSFGETQYF. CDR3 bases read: TGTGCCAGCGGAGACAGAGGATCGTTCGGAGAGACC. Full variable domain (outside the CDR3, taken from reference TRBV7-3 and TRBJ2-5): GAGVSQTPSNKVTEKGKYVELRCDPISGHTALYWYRQSLGQGPEFLIYFQGTGAADDSGLPNDRFFAVRPEGSVSTLKIQRTERGDSAVYLCASGDRGSFGETQYFGPGTRLLVL.

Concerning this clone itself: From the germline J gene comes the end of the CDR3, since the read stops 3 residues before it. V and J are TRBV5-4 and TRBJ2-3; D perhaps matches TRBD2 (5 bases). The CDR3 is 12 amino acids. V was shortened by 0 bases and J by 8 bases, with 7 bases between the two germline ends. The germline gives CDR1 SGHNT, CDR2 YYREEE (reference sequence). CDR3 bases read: TGTGCCAGCAGCTTGGCCGCGGGTACG. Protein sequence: CASSLAAGT. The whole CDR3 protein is CASSLAAGTQYF.

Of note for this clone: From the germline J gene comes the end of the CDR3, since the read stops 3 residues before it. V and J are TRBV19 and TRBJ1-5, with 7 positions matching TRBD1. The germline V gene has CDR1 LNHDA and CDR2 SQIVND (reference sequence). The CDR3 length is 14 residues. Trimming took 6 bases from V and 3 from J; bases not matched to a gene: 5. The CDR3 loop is CASSKTGTNQPQHF. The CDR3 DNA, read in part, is TGTGCCAGTAGCAAGACAGGGACCAATCAGCCC. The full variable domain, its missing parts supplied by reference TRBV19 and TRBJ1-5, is DGGITQSPKYLFRKEGQNVTLSCEQNLNHDAMYWYRQDPGQGLRLIYYSQIVNDFQKGDIAEGYSVSREKKESFPLTVTSAQKNPTAFYLCASSKTGTNQPQHFGDGTRLSIL.

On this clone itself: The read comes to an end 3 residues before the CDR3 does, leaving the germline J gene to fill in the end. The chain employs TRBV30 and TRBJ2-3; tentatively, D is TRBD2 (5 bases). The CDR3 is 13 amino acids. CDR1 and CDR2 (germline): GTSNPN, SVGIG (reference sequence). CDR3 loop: CASSRGLRETQYF. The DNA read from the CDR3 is TGTGCCTCTAGCAGAGGTTTGCGAGAGACG. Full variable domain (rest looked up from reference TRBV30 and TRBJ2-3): SQTIHQWPATLVQPVGSPLSLECTVEGTSNPNLYWYRQAAGRGLQLLFYSVGIGQISSEVPQNLSASRPQDRQFILSSKKLLLSDSGFYLCASSRGLRETQYFGPGTRLTVL.

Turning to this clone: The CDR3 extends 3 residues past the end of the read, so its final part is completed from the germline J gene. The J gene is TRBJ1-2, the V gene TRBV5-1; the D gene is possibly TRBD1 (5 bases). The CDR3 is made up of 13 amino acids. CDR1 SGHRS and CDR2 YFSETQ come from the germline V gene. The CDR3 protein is CASSSGGSGGYTF. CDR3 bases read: TGCGCCAGCAGCTCGGGGGGGTCCGGGGGC.

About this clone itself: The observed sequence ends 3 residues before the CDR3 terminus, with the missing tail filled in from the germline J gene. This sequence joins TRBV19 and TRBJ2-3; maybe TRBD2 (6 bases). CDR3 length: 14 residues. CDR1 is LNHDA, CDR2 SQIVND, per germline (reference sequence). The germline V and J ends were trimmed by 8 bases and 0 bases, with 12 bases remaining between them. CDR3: CASGAGSSTDTQYF. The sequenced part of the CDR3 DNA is TGTGCCAGTGGAGCGGGCTCCAGCACAGATACG. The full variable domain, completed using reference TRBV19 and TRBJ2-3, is DGGITQSPKYLFRKEGQNVTLSCEQNLNHDAMYWYRQDPGQGLRLIYYSQIVNDFQKGDIAEGYSVSREKKESFPLTVTSAQKNPTAFYLCASGAGSSTDTQYFGPGTRLTVL.

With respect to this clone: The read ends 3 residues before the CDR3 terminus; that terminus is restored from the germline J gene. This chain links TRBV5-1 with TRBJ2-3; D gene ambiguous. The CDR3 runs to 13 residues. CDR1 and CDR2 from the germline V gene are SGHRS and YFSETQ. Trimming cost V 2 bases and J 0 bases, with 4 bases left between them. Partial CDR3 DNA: TGCGCCAGCAGCTTCCAGAGCACAGATACG. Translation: CASSFQSTDT. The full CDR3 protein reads CASSFQSTDTQYF.

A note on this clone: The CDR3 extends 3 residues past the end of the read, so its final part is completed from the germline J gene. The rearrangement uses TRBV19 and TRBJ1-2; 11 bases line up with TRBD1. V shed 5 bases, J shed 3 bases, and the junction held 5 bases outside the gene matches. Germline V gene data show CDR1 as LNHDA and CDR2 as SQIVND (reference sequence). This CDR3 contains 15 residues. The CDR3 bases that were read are TGTGCCAGTAGTTCCGGGGGACAGGGGGACTATGGC. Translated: CASSSGGQGDYG. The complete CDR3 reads CASSSGGQGDYGYTF.

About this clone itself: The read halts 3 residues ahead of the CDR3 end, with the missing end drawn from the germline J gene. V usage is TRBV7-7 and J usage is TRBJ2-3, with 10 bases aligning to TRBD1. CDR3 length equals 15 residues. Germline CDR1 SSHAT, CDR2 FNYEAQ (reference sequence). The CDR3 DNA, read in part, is TGTGCCAGCAGCGCCGGGACAGGGGTGCTAGTGACG. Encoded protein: CASSAGTGVLVT. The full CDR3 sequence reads CASSAGTGVLVTQYF.